Listed here are 9 T cell receptor beta chains from one sample, sequenced in a study of T cells in Graves' hyperthyroidism and ophthalmopathy. Authors of the study amplified TCR beta CDR3 regions from RNA transcripts. Initially, a first-round RT-PCR of the TCR CDR3 employed the HTBI primer set. TCRdb reprocessed the multiplex PCR reads with MiXCR, giving one entry per CDR3 protein. In the table there are about half a million distinct CDR3 sequences, approximately 20% of which are singletons. The specimen was blood. The receptors shown here come from a middle-aged man with Graves' ophthalmopathy.

The chain couples TRBV27 to TRBJ2-5; the D gene could be TRBD1 or TRBD2 (5 bases each). Between the trimmed V and J ends, which lost 6 bases and 5 bases, there was a span of 10 bases. This CDR3 is built from 12 residues. Germline assignment: CDR1 MNHEY and CDR2 SMNVEV (reference sequence). The CDR3 protein is CASRGPAETQYF. DNA of the CDR3: TGTGCCAGCAGGGGACCAGCGGAGACCCAGTACTTC.

This clonotype showed up many times. The rearrangement joins TRBV24-1 to TRBJ1-1; TRBD1 matches at 8 bases. The germline V gene has CDR1 KGHDR and CDR2 SFDVKD. Unmatched junction bases numbered 1, after V lost 9 bases and J lost 2 bases. The CDR3 totals 12 residues. The CDR3 DNA reads TGTGCCACCCAGGGGGCAAACACTGAAGCTTTCTTT. Its protein product is CATQGANTEAFF.

This clonotype was counted many times. V is TRBV2 and J is TRBJ1-5; D remains ambiguous. Germline V gene data show CDR1 as SNHLY and CDR2 as FYNNEI. The CDR3 spans 15 residues. Trimming removed 7 bases at V and 1 base at J, with 14 bases between. The CDR3: CASTGGLGSNQPQHF. The CDR3 DNA reads TGTGCCAGCACAGGCGGTTTAGGAAGCAATCAGCCCCAGCATTTT.

Only a few counts were recorded for this clonotype. This chain uses TRBV20-1 with TRBJ2-3; TRBD2 aligns across 11 bases. J lost 2 bases, V lost 5 bases, and 6 bases had no gene match. CDR3 length: 15 residues. Germline V gene sequence: CDR1 DFQATT, CDR2 SNEGSKA (reference sequence). CDR3 protein: CSASGTSGYTDTQYF. The CDR3 DNA follows: TGCAGTGCTTCCGGGACTAGCGGCTACACAGATACGCAGTATTTT.

The sample holds many counts of this clonotype. V gene TRBV2 combines with J gene TRBJ2-1, with 8 nucleotides matching TRBD2. The length of the CDR3 is 15 residues. The trim removed 3 bases at V and 10 bases at J, leaving 11 bases unmatched. CDR1 and CDR2 from the germline V gene are SNHLY and FYNNEI. CDR3: CASSEGRGAQTEQFF. The DNA of the CDR3 is TGTGCCAGCAGTGAGGGGCGGGGGGCCCAGACGGAGCAGTTCTTC.

About this clonotype itself: A much larger clone lies a single base off, so this may be a read error. The chain employs TRBV28 and TRBJ2-3, with TRBD1 identical over 9 bases. Germline V gives CDR1 MDHEN, CDR2 SYDVKM. The CDR3 runs 12 residues. The CDR3 DNA follows: TGTGCGCACAGGGGGCCCACAGGTACGCAGTATTTT. Translated, it gives CAHRGPTGTQYF. Using reference TRBV28 and TRBJ2-3 for the parts outside the CDR3, the full variable domain is DVKVTQSSRYLVKRTGEKVFLECVQDMDHENMFWYRQDPGLGLRLIYFSYDVKMKEKGDIPEGYSVSREKKERFSLILESASTNQTSMYLCAHRGPTGTQYFGPGTRLTVL.

The gene calls are TRBV5-6 and TRBJ1-1, with D unclear. Germline assignment: CDR1 SGHDT and CDR2 YYEEEE. V was pared by 3 bases and J by 5 bases, with 5 bases between. This CDR3 contains 11 residues. The CDR3 here is CASSYETEAFF. The CDR3 nucleotides are TGTGCCAGCAGCTATGAGACTGAAGCTTTCTTT. Supplemented by reference TRBV5-6 and TRBJ1-1, the full variable domain reads DAGVTQSPTHLIKTRGQQVTLRCSPKSGHDTVSWYQQALGQGPQFIFQYYEEEERQRGNFPDRFSGHQFPNYSSELNVNALLLGDSALYLCASSYETEAFFGQGTRLTVV.

This clonotype was seen a handful of times. The rearrangement joins TRBV5-1 to TRBJ2-7, with TRBD1 matching 10 bases. J was trimmed by 4 bases and V by 1 base; bases with no gene match: 5. This CDR3 contains 15 residues. Germline V lookup: CDR1 SGHRS, CDR2 YFSETQ. CDR3 sequence: CASSLRGTGAYEQYF. The CDR3 coding sequence is TGCGCCAGCAGCTTGCGCGGGACAGGGGCATACGAGCAGTACTTC.

Concerning this clonotype: Possible read error: a much larger clone is one base away. The chain joins TRBV20-1 to TRBJ2-7, with 11 bases lining up with TRBD1. The CDR3 loop spans 13 amino acids. Germline CDR1 DFQATT, CDR2 SNEGSKA (reference sequence). Germline trimming cut 6 bases from V and 7 bases from J; bases unmatched to any gene: 8. CDR3 DNA: TGCAGTGCCCCGGGACAGGGGGTGAGGGAGCAGTACTTC. Residues: CSAPGQGVREQYF.